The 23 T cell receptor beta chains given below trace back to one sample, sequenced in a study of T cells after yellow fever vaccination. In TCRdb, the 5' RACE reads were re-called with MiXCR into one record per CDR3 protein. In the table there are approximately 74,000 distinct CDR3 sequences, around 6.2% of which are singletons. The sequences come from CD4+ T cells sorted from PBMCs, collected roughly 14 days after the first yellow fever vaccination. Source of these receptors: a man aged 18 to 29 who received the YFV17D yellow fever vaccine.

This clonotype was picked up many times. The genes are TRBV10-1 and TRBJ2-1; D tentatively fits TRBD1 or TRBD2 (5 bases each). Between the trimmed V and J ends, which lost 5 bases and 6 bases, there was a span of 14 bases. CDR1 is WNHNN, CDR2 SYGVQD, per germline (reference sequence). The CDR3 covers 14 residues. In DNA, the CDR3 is TGCGCCAGCAGTCCCTCCGGGACGATCAATGAGCAGTTCTTC. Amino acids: CASSPSGTINEQFF.

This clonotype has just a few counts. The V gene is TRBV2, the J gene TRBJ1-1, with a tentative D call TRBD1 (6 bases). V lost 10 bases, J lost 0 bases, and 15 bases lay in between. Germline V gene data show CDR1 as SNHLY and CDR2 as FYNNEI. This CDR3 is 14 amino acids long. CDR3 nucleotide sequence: TGTGCCACACCGGGGGGCCCCCTGAACACTGAAGCTTTCTTT. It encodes CATPGGPLNTEAFF.

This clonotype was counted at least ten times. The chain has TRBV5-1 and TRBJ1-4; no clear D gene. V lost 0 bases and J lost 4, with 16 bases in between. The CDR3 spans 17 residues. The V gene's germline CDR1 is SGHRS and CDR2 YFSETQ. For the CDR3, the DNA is TGCGCCAGCAGCTTGGACGTCACGGTGGGGAATAATGAAAAACTGTTTTTT. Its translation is CASSLDVTVGNNEKLFF. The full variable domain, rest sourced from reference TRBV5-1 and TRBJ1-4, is KAGVTQTPRYLIKTRGQQVTLSCSPISGHRSVSWYQQTPGQGLQFLFEYFSETQRNKGNFPGRFSGRQFSNSRSEMNVSTLELGDSALYLCASSLDVTVGNNEKLFFGSGTQLSVL.

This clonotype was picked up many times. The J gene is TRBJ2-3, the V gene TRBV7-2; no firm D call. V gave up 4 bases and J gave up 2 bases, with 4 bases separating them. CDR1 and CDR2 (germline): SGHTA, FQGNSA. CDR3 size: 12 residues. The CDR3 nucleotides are TGTGCCAGCAGCTACTACACAGATACGCAGTATTTT. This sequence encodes CASSYYTDTQYF.

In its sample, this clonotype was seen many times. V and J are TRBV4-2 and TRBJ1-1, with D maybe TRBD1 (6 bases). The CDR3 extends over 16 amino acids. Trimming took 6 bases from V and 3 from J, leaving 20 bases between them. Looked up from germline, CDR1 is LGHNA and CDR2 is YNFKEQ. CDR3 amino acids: CASRGFQGSGYTEAFF. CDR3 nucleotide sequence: TGTGCCAGCAGGGGATTTCAGGGGAGTGGGTACACTGAAGCTTTCTTT.

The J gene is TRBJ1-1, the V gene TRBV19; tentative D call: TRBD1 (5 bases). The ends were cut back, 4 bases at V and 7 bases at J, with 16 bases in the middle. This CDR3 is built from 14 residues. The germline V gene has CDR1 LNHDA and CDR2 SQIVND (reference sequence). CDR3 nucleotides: TGTGCCAGTAGTACCGTCCTGGGGGGGGATGAAGCTTTCTTT. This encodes CASSTVLGGDEAFF.

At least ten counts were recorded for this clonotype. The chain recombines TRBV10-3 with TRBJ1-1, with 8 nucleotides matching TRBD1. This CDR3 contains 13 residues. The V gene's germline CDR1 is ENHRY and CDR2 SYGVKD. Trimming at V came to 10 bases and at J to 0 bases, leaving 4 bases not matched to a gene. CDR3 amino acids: CATDRGMNTEAFF. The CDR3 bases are TGTGCCACAGACAGGGGCATGAACACTGAAGCTTTCTTT.

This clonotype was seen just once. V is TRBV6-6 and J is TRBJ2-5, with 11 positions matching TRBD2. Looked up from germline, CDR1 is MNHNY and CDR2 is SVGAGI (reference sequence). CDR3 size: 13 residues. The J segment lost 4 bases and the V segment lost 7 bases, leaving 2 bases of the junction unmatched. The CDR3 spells CASKLAGVETQYF. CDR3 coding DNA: TGTGCCAGCAAACTAGCGGGGGTAGAGACCCAGTACTTC.

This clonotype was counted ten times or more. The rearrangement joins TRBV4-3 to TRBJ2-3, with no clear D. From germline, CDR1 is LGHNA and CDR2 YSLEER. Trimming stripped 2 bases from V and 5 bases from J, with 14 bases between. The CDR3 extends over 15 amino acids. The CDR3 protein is CASSQLVGRKDTQYF. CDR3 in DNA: TGCGCCAGCAGCCAACTCGTCGGAAGGAAAGATACGCAGTATTTT.

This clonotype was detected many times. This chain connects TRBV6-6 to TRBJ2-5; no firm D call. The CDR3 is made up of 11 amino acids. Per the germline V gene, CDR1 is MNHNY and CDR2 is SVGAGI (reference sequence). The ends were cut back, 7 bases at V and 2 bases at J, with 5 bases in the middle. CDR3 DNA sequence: TGTGCCAGCACGGAACAAGAGACCCAGTACTTC. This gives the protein CASTEQETQYF.

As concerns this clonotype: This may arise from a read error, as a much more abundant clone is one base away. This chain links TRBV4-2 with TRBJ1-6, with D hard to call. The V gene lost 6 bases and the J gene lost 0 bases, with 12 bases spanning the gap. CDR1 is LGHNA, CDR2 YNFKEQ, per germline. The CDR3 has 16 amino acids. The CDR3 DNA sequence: TGTGCCAGCAGTGAGCGGCGTGGCTCCTATAATTCACCCCTCCACTTT. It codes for CASSERRGSYNSPLHF.

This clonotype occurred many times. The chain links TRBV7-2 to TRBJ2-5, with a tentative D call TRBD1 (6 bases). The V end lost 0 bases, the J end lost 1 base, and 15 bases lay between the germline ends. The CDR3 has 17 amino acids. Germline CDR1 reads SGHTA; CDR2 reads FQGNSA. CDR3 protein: CASSLADRRISQETQYF. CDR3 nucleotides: TGTGCCAGCAGCTTAGCCGACAGGAGGATAAGCCAAGAGACCCAGTACTTC.

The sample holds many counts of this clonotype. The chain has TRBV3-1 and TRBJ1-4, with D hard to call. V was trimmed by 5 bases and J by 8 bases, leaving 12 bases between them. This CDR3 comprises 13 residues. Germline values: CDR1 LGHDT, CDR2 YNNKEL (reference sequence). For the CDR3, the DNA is TGTGCCAGCAGCTCGACCTCTGGAGAAAAACTGTTTTTT. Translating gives CASSSTSGEKLFF.

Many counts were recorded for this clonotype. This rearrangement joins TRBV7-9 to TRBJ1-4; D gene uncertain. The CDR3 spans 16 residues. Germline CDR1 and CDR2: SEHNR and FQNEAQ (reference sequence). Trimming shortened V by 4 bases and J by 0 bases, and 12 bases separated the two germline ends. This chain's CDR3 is CASSSLAGATNEKLFF. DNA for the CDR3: TGTGCCAGCAGCTCCCTGGCCGGAGCAACTAATGAAAAACTGTTTTTT.

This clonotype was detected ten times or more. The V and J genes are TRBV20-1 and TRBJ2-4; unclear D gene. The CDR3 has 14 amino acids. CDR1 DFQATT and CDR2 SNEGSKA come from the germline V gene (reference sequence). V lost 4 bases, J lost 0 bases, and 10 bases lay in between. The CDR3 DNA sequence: TGCAGTGCTATTCAAGAAGAAGCCAAAAACATTCAGTACTTC. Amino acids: CSAIQEEAKNIQYF.

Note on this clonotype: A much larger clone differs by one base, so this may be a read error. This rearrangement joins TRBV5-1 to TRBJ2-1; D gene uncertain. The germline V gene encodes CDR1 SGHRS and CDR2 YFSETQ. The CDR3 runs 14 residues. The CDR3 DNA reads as TGCGCCAGCAGCTTGGGACACGAGAGCAATGGGCAGTTCTTC. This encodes CASSLGHESNGQFF.

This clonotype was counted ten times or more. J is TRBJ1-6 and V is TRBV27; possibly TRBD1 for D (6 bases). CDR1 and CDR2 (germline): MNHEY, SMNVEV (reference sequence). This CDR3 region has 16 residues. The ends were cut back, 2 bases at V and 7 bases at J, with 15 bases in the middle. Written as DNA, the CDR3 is TGTGCCAGCAGTTTAGGGGGGCGGGCTCACAATTCACCCCTCCACTTT. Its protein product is CASSLGGRAHNSPLHF.

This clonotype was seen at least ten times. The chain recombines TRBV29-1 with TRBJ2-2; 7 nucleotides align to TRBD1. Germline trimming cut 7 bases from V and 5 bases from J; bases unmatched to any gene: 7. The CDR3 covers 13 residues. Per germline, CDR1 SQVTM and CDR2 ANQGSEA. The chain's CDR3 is CSATTGLTGELFF. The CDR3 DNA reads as TGCAGCGCGACGACAGGGCTAACCGGGGAGCTGTTTTTT.

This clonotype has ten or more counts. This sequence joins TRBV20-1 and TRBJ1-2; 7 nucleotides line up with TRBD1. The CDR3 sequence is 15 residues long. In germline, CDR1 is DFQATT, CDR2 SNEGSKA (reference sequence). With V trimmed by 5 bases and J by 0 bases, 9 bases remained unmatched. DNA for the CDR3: TGCAGTGCTCAAGAGGATGGGACAGCTAACTATGGCTACACCTTC. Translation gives CSAQEDGTANYGYTF.

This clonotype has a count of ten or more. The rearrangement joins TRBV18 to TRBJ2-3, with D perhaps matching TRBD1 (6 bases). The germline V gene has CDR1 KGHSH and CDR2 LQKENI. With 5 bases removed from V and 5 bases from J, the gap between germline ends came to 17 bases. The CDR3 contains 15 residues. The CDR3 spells CASSTTGSTRDTQYF. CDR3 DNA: TGTGCCAGCTCAACAACAGGGTCAACCCGAGATACGCAGTATTTT.

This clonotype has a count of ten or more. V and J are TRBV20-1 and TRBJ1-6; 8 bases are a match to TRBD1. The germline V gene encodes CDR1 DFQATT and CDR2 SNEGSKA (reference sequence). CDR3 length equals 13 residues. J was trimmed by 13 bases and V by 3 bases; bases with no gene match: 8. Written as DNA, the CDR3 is TGCAGTGCTAGCGAAACAGGGGGTCCCCCCCTCCACTTT. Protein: CSASETGGPPLHF.

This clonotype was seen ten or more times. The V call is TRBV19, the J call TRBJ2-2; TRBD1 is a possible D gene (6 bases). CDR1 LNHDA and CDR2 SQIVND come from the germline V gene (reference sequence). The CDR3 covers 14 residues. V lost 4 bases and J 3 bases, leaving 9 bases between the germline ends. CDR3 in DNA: TGTGCCAGTAGTAGCCCAGGGGACACCGGGGAGCTGTTTTTT. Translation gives CASSSPGDTGELFF.

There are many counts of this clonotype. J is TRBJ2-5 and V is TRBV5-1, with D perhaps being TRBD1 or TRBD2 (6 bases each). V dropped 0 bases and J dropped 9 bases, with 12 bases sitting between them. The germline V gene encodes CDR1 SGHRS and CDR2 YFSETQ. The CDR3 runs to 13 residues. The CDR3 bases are TGCGCCAGCAGCTTGGCCGGGGGCCAGTCCCAGTACTTC. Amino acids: CASSLAGGQSQYF.